A selection of T cell receptor beta chains follows, all from one sample in a study of cytomegalovirus exposure and HLA in healthy donors. Profiling relied on immunoSEQ multiplex PCR, and the TCRdb table lists in-frame clones only, not all of them. The specimen's table records under 65,000 clones. Sequenced input: PBMCs. These receptors came from a woman in her thirties or forties in good health and CMV-seronegative. Both conserved end residues are part of each CDR3. A D gene is named only where the DNA matches it firmly.

15	TRBD1	TRBV2	TRBJ1-1	CASSTQGAENTEAFF	TGTGCCAGCAGTACACAGGGGGCTGAGAACACTGAAGCTTTCTTT
15	.	TRBV6-4	TRBJ1-2	CASSDSAGQVDGYTF	TGTGCCAGCAGTGACTCCGCAGGGCAAGTTGATGGCTACACCTTC
14	TRBD1	TRBV9	TRBJ1-5	CASSVAGTGLPQHF	TGTGCCAGCAGCGTAGCCGGGACAGGGCTGCCCCAGCATTTT
13	.	TRBV27	TRBJ1-2	CASSLQDNYGYTF	TGTGCCAGCAGTCTACAGGATAACTATGGCTACACCTTC
15	.	TRBV4-1	TRBJ2-2	CASSQDRRVGGELFF	TGCGCCAGCAGCCAAGACCGCAGGGTCGGCGGGGAGCTGTTTTTT
17	TRBD1	TRBV18	TRBJ1-1	CASSTLSPGTGVTEAFF	TGTGCCAGCTCAACGCTTTCCCCCGGGACAGGGGTCACTGAAGCTTTCTTT
17	.	TRBV7-2	TRBJ1-4	CASSLSPSGVAVEKLFF	TGTGCCAGCAGCTTGTCTCCGTCCGGGGTGGCGGTTGAAAAACTGTTTTTT
13	.	TRBV5-6	TRBJ1-1	CASSWRGTTEAFF	TGTGCCAGCAGCTGGAGGGGCACCACTGAAGCTTTCTTT
12	.	TRBV14	TRBJ1-2	CASSQGTGGYTF	TGTGCCAGCAGCCAAGGGACTGGAGGCTACACCTTC
16	TRBD1	TRBV27	TRBJ1-1	CASKIRQGGMNTEAFF	TGTGCCAGCAAAATTCGACAGGGGGGGATGAACACTGAAGCTTTCTTT
14	.	TRBV7-9	TRBJ1-6	CASSEGQSISPLHF	TGTGCCAGCAGCGAGGGACAATCTATTTCACCCCTCCACTTT
12	.	TRBV2	TRBJ2-1	CASRQEGNEQFF	TGTGCCAGCAGGCAGGAGGGGAATGAGCAGTTCTTC
15	TRBD2	TRBV30	TRBJ2-3	CAGSRGSGGGDTQYF	TGTGCCGGGAGTCGTGGTAGCGGGGGGGGAGATACGCAGTATTTT
16	TRBD1	TRBV7-9	TRBJ1-2	CASSQDRGFANYGYTF	TGTGCCAGCAGTCAAGACAGGGGGTTTGCTAACTATGGCTACACCTTC
15	TRBD1	TRBV2	TRBJ1-2	CASSEVGTGHGGYTF	TGTGCCAGCAGTGAAGTGGGGACAGGGCACGGTGGCTACACCTTC
15	TRBD1	TRBV19	TRBJ1-4	CASSPRTGGVEKLFF	TGTGCCAGTAGTCCTCGGACAGGGGGAGTTGAAAAACTGTTTTTT
15	TRBD1	TRBV28	TRBJ1-1	CASSYPDRMNTEAFF	TGTGCCAGCAGTTACCCGGACAGGATGAACACTGAAGCTTTCTTT
14	TRBD2	TRBV29-1	TRBJ2-5	CSVEDSGGEETQYF	TGCAGCGTTGAGGATAGCGGGGGGGAAGAGACCCAGTACTTC
13	.	TRBV7-2	TRBJ2-2	CASSLGHTGELFF	TGTGCCAGCAGCCTTGGCCACACCGGGGAGCTGTTTTTT
15	TRBD1	TRBV7-8	TRBJ2-7	CASSRTGQGVDEQYF	TGTGCCAGCAGCCGAACTGGACAGGGGGTGGACGAGCAGTACTTC
15	.	TRBV6-5	TRBJ1-1	CASSYVGREEVEAFF	TGTGCCAGCAGTTACGTAGGCAGGGAAGAGGTTGAAGCTTTCTTT
15	.	TRBV5-1	TRBJ2-1	CASSTGLSSYNEQFF	TGCGCCAGCAGTACCGGACTTAGCTCCTACAATGAGCAGTTCTTC
17	TRBD1	TRBV28	TRBJ1-2	CASSVSRDRVANYGYTF	TGTGCCAGCAGTGTCAGCCGGGACAGGGTAGCTAACTATGGCTACACCTTC
14	TRBD1	TRBV5-1	TRBJ2-1	CATSPTGVANEQFF	TGCGCCACCTCCCCCACAGGGGTAGCCAATGAGCAGTTCTTC
16	TRBD1	TRBV7-9	TRBJ2-1	CASSSPPATGRNEQFF	TGTGCCAGCAGCTCGCCTCCTGCGACAGGGAGAAATGAGCAGTTCTTC
13	TRBD1	TRBV6-6	TRBJ2-7	CASSYGTGDEQYF	TGTGCCAGCAGTTACGGGACAGGGGACGAGCAGTACTTC
16	.	TRBV7-8	TRBJ1-1	CASSLPRRFSRSEAFF	TGTGCCAGCAGCTTACCCCGGAGGTTTAGTAGGTCTGAAGCTTTCTTT
15	TRBD2	TRBV7-9	TRBJ2-3	CASSLQREGTDTQYF	TGTGCCAGCAGCTTGCAGCGGGAGGGCACAGATACGCAGTATTTT
16	TRBD1	TRBV16	TRBJ1-1	CASSQSFRQGNTEAFF	TGTGCCAGCAGCCAATCCTTCCGACAGGGGAACACTGAAGCTTTCTTT
15	.	TRBV7-2	TRBJ1-1	CASSLWARENTEAFF	TGTGCCAGCAGCTTATGGGCCCGGGAGAACACTGAAGCTTTCTTT
14	.	TRBV19	TRBJ1-1	CASSIRDKNTEAFF	TGTGCCAGTAGTATCCGGGACAAGAACACTGAAGCTTTCTTT
16	.	TRBV28	TRBJ2-1	CASSLSGSWGLGEQFF	TGTGCCAGCAGTTTATCCGGTAGCTGGGGGCTGGGTGAGCAGTTCTTC
12	.	TRBV19	TRBJ2-3	CASSYTEGSQYF	TGTGCCAGTAGTTACACGGAGGGCTCGCAGTATTTT
11	.	TRBV10-1	TRBJ2-7	CAPRIVYEQYF	TGCGCCCCCAGGATCGTTTACGAGCAGTACTTC
13	TRBD1	TRBV6-6	TRBJ2-7	CASSYAGGYEQYF	TGTGCCAGCAGTTACGCAGGGGGCTACGAGCAGTACTTC
15	.	TRBV10-2	TRBJ2-1	CASRDRQLGYNEQFF	TGCGCCAGCAGAGACAGACAGTTGGGATACAATGAGCAGTTCTTC
15	TRBD1	TRBV5-1	TRBJ2-1	CASSLGQGSYNEQFF	TGCGCCAGCAGCTTGGGACAGGGCTCCTACAATGAGCAGTTCTTC
17	TRBD2	TRBV6-4	TRBJ2-1	CASSDSSTSGSLNEQFF	TGTGCCAGCAGTGACTCCTCGACTAGCGGGAGCTTAAATGAGCAGTTCTTC
13	.	TRBV4-3	TRBJ1-2	CASSQTGTYGYTF	TGCGCCAGCAGCCAAACGGGTACCTATGGCTACACCTTC
13	TRBD2	TRBV30	TRBJ2-7	CASTGGSFYEQYF	TGTGCCTCCACGGGGGGGTCCTTCTACGAGCAGTACTTC
15	.	TRBV9	TRBJ1-3	CASSTTPVSGNTIYF	TGTGCCAGCAGTACGACACCAGTCTCTGGAAACACCATATATTTT
15	.	TRBV7-2	TRBJ1-6	CASSLGTFVVSPLHF	TGTGCCAGCAGCCTGGGGACTTTCGTTGTTTCACCCCTCCACTTT
16	TRBD2	TRBV28	TRBJ2-6	CASCRGGLSGANVLTF	TGTGCCAGCTGCCGGGGAGGGCTTTCTGGGGCCAACGTCCTGACTTTC
15	.	TRBV6-5	TRBJ1-2	CASRLLGADNYGYTF	TGTGCCAGCAGACTCCTGGGGGCGGACAACTATGGCTACACCTTC
17	TRBD2	TRBV9	TRBJ2-2	CASSPGLAGAVTGELFF	TGTGCCAGCAGCCCTGGACTAGCGGGGGCCGTCACCGGGGAGCTGTTTTTT
14	.	TRBV7-2	TRBJ2-5	CASSINSIQGTQYF	TGTGCCAGCAGTATCAATTCCATCCAGGGGACCCAGTACTTC
15	TRBD1	TRBV5-1	TRBJ2-1	CASSLRTGDYNEQFF	TGCGCCAGCAGCTTGCGGACAGGGGACTACAATGAGCAGTTCTTC
16	.	TRBV5-1	TRBJ1-2	CASSLTAPGSNYGYTF	TGCGCCAGCAGCTTGACCGCCCCAGGCTCGAACTATGGCTACACCTTC
14	.	TRBV30	TRBJ1-6	CAWEQGLLNSPLHF	TGTGCCTGGGAACAGGGACTACTTAATTCACCCCTCCACTTT
16	.	TRBV7-9	TRBJ1-3	CASTPTGDNSGNTIYF	TGTGCCAGCACTCCTACGGGAGACAACTCTGGAAACACCATATATTTT
14	.	TRBV28	TRBJ1-6	CATSLGQPDSPLHF	TGTGCCACCTCCCTAGGACAGCCGGATTCACCCCTCCACTTT